This TCR beta chain comes out of a study of blood T cell repertoires in COVID-19. At the level of the study: The United States, Italy and Spain provided the acute and convalescent COVID-19 samples. Sources were T cells, B-cell-depleted T cells, or PBMCs; the material itself was cDNA or gDNA.

Unmatched junction bases numbered 0, after V lost 6 bases and J lost 1 base. CDR3 length: 12 residues. CDR1 and CDR2 (germline): SNHLY, FYNNEI. Original data processing: Estimation of nucleated cell counts relied on the amplification of reference gene primers. Profiled with immunoSEQ multiplex PCR; TCRdb holds only in-frame clones, not every one. The D gene and trimming were derived from the DNA, and the V and J assignments and clone size from that table. The table records 250,000 or so clones, 70% to 85% of them present only once. The source is an elderly woman with acute or convalescent COVID-19. Sequencing was done on a sample of peripheral blood. The chain has TRBV2 and TRBJ2-7, with 7 bases lining up with TRBD1. The CDR3 reads CASRGQSYEQYF. The CDR3 DNA follows: TGTGCCAGCAGGGGACAGTCCTACGAGCAGTACTTC.